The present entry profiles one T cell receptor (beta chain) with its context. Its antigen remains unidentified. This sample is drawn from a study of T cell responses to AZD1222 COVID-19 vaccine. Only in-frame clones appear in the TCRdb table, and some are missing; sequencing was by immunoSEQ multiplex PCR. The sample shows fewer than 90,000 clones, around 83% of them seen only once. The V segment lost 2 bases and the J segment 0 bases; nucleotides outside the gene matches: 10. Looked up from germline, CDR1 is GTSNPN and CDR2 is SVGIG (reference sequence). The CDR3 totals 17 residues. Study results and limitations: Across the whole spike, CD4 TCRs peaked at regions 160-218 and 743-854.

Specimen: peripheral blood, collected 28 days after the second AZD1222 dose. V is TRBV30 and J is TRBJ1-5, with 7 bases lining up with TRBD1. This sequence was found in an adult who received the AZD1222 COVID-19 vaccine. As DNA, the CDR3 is TGTGCCTGGAGTCCCCCAGGGGGGTCTTATAGCAATCAGCCCCAGCATTTT. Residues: CAWSPPGGSYSNQPQHF.